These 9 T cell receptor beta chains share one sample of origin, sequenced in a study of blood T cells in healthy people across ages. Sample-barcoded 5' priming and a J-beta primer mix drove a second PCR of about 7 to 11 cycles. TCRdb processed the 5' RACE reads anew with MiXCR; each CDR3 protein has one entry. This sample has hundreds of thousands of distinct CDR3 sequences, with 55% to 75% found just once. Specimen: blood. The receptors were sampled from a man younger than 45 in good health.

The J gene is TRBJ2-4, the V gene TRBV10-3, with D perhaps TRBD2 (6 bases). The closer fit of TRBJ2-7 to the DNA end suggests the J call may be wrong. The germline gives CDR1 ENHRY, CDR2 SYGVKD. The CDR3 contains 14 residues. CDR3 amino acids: CAIGAGREGYEQYF. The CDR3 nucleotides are TGTGCCATCGGGGCGGGAAGGGAAGGCTACGAGCAGTACTTC.

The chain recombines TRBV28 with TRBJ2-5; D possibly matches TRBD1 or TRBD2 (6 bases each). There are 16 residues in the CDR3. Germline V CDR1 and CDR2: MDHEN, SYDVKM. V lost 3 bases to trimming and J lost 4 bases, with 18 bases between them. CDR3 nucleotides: TGTGCCAGCAGTTTCCCCTCGACAGGAGGGCTAGAGACCCAGTACTTC. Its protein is CASSFPSTGGLETQYF.

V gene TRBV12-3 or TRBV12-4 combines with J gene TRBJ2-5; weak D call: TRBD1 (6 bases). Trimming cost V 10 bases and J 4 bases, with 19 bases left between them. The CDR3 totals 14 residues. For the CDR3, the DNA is TGTGCCACCCAGGGGCCCTGGCCTGGAGAGACCCAGTACTTC. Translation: CATQGPWPGETQYF.

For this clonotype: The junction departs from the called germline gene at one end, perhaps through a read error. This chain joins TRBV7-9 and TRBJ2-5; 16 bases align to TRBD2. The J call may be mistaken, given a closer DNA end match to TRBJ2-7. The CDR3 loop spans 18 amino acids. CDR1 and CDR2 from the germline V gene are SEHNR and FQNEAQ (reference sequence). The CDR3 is CTSSNTGTSGRASHEQYF. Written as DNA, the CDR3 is TGTACCAGCAGCAACACAGGGACTAGCGGGAGGGCCTCACACGAGCAGTACTTC.

The CDR3 nucleotides are TGCAGTGCTAGGCCCGAGGGACGGAGTGAGGACGGTGAGCAGTTCTTC. As protein: CSARPEGRSEDGEQFF. This chain uses TRBV20-1 with TRBJ2-1, with D perhaps TRBD1 or TRBD2 (5 bases each). Trimming pared 3 bases from V and 9 bases from J, leaving 24 bases between. The CDR3 loop spans 16 amino acids. The V gene's germline CDR1 is DFQATT and CDR2 SNEGSKA (reference sequence).

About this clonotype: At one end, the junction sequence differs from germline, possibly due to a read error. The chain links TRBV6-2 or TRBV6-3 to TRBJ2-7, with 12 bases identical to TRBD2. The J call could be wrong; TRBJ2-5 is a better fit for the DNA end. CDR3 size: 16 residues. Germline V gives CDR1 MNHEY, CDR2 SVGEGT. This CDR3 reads CASRTSGRGRQGTQYF. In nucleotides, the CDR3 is TGTGCCAGCAGGACTAGCGGGAGAGGTCGCCAAGGGACCCAGTACTTC.

The CDR3 spells CASRGGTGGEQYF. In DNA form, the CDR3 reads TGTGCCAGCAGGGGAGGGACAGGGGGAGAGCAGTACTTC. This chain links TRBV2 with TRBJ2-7, with 11 bases identical to TRBD1. With 6 bases clipped from V and 7 bases from J, the junction kept 5 bases outside the gene matches. The germline gives CDR1 SNHLY, CDR2 FYNNEI. CDR3 length equals 13 residues.

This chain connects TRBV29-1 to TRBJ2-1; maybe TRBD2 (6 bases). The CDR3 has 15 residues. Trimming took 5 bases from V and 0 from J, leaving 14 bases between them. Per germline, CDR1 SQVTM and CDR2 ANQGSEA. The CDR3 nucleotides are TGCAGCGTTACCGCGGGGATCAGCTCCTACAATGAGCAGTTCTTC. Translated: CSVTAGISSYNEQFF.

Here the CDR3 DNA reads TGTGCCCTAAAGGGGGCAGGTGATAATTCACCCCTCCACTTT. Translated, it gives CALKGAGDNSPLHF. V and J are TRBV7-9 and TRBJ1-6; 7 bases are a match to TRBD1. With 11 bases clipped from V and 5 bases from J, the junction kept 9 bases outside the gene matches. This CDR3 has 14 amino acids. Germline loops: CDR1 SEHNR, CDR2 FQNEAQ (reference sequence). The full variable domain, with the rest looked up from reference TRBV7-9 and TRBJ1-6, is DTGVSQNPRHKITKRGQNVTFRCDPISEHNRLYWYRQTLGQGPEFLTYFQNEAQLEKSRLLSDRFSAERPKGSFSTLEIQRTEQGDSAMYLCALKGAGDNSPLHFGNGTRLTVT.